Below, 14 T cell receptor beta chains from the same sample are listed, as sequenced in a study of prognosis after radiotherapy for stage I lung cancer. Template was genomic DNA; TCR beta CDR3 amplified in two multiplex PCR rounds. Used in first-round PCR were primers specific to each TRBV and TRBJ gene. TCRdb recomputed calls from the multiplex PCR reads with MiXCR, one row per CDR3 protein. Found here are about 16,000 distinct CDR3 sequences, under 55% of them singletons; the top ten hold about 43%. The sequences come from PBMCs, collected before or after stereotactic body radiation therapy (not recorded which). Receptor source: a donor aged 50 or older with non-small cell lung cancer.

Note on this clonotype: The junction differs from germline at one of its ends, possibly a read error. The chain has TRBV7-9 and TRBJ2-7, with TRBD1 as a possible D gene (6 bases). This CDR3 has 15 amino acids. CDR1 SEHNR and CDR2 FQNEAQ come from the germline V gene (reference sequence). CDR3 in DNA: TGTGCCAGCAGCCCGGAGGCGGGCAGGCCAGGGGAGCATTACTTC. Translating it yields CASSPEAGRPGEHYF.

This clonotype was seen at least ten times. The J gene is TRBJ2-1, the V gene TRBV7-3; D remains unclear. The CDR3 has 12 amino acids. The V end lost 1 base, the J end lost 6 bases, and 4 bases lay between the germline ends. CDR1 SGHTA and CDR2 FQGTGA come from the germline V gene. The chain's CDR3 is CASSLNGNEQFF. DNA of the CDR3: TGTGCCAGCAGCTTAAATGGCAATGAGCAGTTCTTC.

The rearrangement joins TRBV7-9 to TRBJ2-7; tentatively, D is TRBD1 or TRBD2 (5 bases each). V was pared by 5 bases and J by 6 bases, with 17 bases between. In germline, CDR1 is SEHNR, CDR2 FQNEAQ (reference sequence). The CDR3 runs to 14 residues. The CDR3 sequence is CASSVAGTAVEQYF. CDR3 sequence (DNA): TGTGCCAGCAGCGTGGCCGGGACGGCAGTCGAGCAGTACTTC. The full variable domain, in which reference TRBV7-9 and TRBJ2-7 provide the parts outside the CDR3, is DTGVSQNPRHKITKRGQNVTFRCDPISEHNRLYWYRQTLGQGPEFLTYFQNEAQLEKSRLLSDRFSAERPKGSFSTLEIQRTEQGDSAMYLCASSVAGTAVEQYFGPGTRLTVT.

This clonotype has at least ten counts. CDR3 nucleotides: TGCGCCAGCAGCCAAGGGCGCGGGGGGTCCTACGAGCAGTACTTC. Protein product: CASSQGRGGSYEQYF. This chain joins TRBV4-1 and TRBJ2-7; 8 nucleotides line up with TRBD2. The junction had 3 bases not matched to a gene; V was cut back by 1 base and J by 1 base. The CDR3 totals 15 residues. Germline values: CDR1 MGHRA, CDR2 YSYEKL.

There are many counts of this clonotype. The chain links TRBV14 to TRBJ1-1; D uncertain. Germline V gene sequence: CDR1 SGHDN, CDR2 FVKESK. V lost 4 bases and J 1 base, leaving 7 bases between the germline ends. This CDR3 is 13 amino acids long. The CDR3 DNA reads as TGTGCCAGCAGCCCGGACCAGAACACTGAAGCTTTCTTT. Translation: CASSPDQNTEAFF.

Relative to its sample, this clonotype is medium-sized. V usage is TRBV28 and J usage is TRBJ1-2; no reliable D call. Trimming shortened V by 7 bases and J by 0 bases, and 12 bases separated the two germline ends. Germline CDR1 reads MDHEN; CDR2 reads SYDVKM. CDR3 size: 14 residues. For the CDR3, the DNA is TGTGCCAGCACCGCGGGGTGGGCTAACTATGGCTACACCTTC. It yields the protein CASTAGWANYGYTF.

This clonotype is medium-sized within its sample. V usage is TRBV24-1 and J usage is TRBJ2-2, with 10 bases fitting TRBD1. V shed 9 bases and J 7 bases; nucleotides not matched to a gene: 4. The CDR3 is 13 residues long. In germline, CDR1 is KGHDR, CDR2 SFDVKD. CDR3 loop: CATGTGVSGELFF. The CDR3 nucleotides read TGTGCCACCGGGACAGGGGTCAGCGGGGAGCTGTTTTTT.

This clonotype was seen just once. DNA of the CDR3: TGTGCCAACATCTTCCGGGACAGGGGTGACTATGGCTACACCTTC. Translation gives CANIFRDRGDYGYTF. The rearrangement links TRBV6-1 to TRBJ1-2; 10 nucleotides line up with TRBD1. CDR3 length equals 15 residues. From germline, CDR1 is MNHNS and CDR2 SASEGT. Unmatched junction bases numbered 11, after V lost 10 bases and J lost 3 bases.

On this clonotype itself: The limits of the CDR3 on the DNA are not certain, so only TCRdb's listed CDR3 is given. This sequence joins TRBV27 and TRBJ2-6; the DNA was not used to check the table's D call, TRBD1. Both ends counted, the CDR3 spans 17 residues. CDR1 is MNHEY and CDR2 is SMNVEV in the germline V gene (reference sequence). CDR3 sequence: CASSLFGGGAGANFLTF.

The chain carries TRBV7-9 and TRBJ1-1; no clear D gene. The germline V gene encodes CDR1 SEHNR and CDR2 FQNEAQ (reference sequence). Trimming pared 5 bases from V and 4 bases from J, leaving 11 bases between. This CDR3 has 13 residues. The CDR3 nucleotides read TGTGCCAGCAGCCCGAGGGCCGGCACTGAAGCTTTCTTT. Its translation is CASSPRAGTEAFF.

Ten or more counts support this clonotype. The CDR3 nucleotides read TGTGCCAGCAGTTTTTCAGGGAGAGATTCACCCCTCCACTTT. It codes for CASSFSGRDSPLHF. This chain joins TRBV12-3 or TRBV12-4 and TRBJ1-6; tentatively, D is TRBD1 (5 bases). CDR3 size: 14 residues. Trimming took off 3 bases at V and 8 bases at J, with 11 bases between the two ends.

This clonotype was observed at least ten times. V is TRBV3-1 and J is TRBJ2-3; D gene ambiguous. Trimming took off 0 bases at V and 2 bases at J, with 9 bases between the two ends. The length of the CDR3 is 15 residues. Germline CDR1 reads LGHDT; CDR2 reads YNNKEL (reference sequence). DNA of the CDR3: TGTGCCAGCAGCCAAGATCCTAAGTACACAGATACGCAGTATTTT. This sequence encodes CASSQDPKYTDTQYF.

For this clonotype: This probably arose from a read error, given a far larger clone one base away. The chain is built from TRBV6-2 or TRBV6-3 and TRBJ1-1; the D gene is possibly TRBD1 (5 bases). Germline loops: CDR1 MNHEY, CDR2 SVGEGT. The CDR3 contains 13 residues. Trimming stripped 6 bases from V and 6 bases from J, with 14 bases between. This CDR3 is CASSLGWGAEAFF. The DNA of the CDR3 is TGTGCCAGCAGCCTCGGGTGGGGCGCTGAAGCTTTCTTT.

As for this clonotype: A far larger clone differs by one base, so this is likely a read error. The chain links TRBV6-4 to TRBJ1-2; D is possibly TRBD1 (6 bases). The CDR3 consists of 13 residues. In germline, CDR1 is MRHNA, CDR2 SNTAGT. V dropped 4 bases and J dropped 7 bases, with 13 bases sitting between them. The chain's CDR3 is CASSVSGAGGYTF. CDR3 DNA sequence: TGTGCCAGCAGTGTCTCAGGGGCTGGTGGCTACACCTTC.